What follows describes a single T cell receptor (beta chain). Here immunoSEQ multiplex PCR was the method, and the copy in TCRdb shows in-frame clones only, minus some. The sample lists about 270,000 clones; 80% to 90% were seen once. The data originate from a study of blood T cell repertoires in COVID-19. Across the study: Specimens from acute and convalescent COVID-19 originated in the United States, Italy and Spain.

Trimming pared 1 base from V and 3 bases from J, leaving 9 bases between. This CDR3 has 14 residues. Germline CDR1 MDHEN, CDR2 SYDVKM. The receptor was isolated from a man aged 80 or over with acute or convalescent COVID-19. The chain links TRBV28 to TRBJ1-1, with D uncertain. Sequencing input: peripheral blood. The CDR3 sequence is CASSLYPEDTEAFF. CDR3 coding DNA: TGTGCCAGCAGTTTATACCCGGAGGACACTGAAGCTTTCTTT.